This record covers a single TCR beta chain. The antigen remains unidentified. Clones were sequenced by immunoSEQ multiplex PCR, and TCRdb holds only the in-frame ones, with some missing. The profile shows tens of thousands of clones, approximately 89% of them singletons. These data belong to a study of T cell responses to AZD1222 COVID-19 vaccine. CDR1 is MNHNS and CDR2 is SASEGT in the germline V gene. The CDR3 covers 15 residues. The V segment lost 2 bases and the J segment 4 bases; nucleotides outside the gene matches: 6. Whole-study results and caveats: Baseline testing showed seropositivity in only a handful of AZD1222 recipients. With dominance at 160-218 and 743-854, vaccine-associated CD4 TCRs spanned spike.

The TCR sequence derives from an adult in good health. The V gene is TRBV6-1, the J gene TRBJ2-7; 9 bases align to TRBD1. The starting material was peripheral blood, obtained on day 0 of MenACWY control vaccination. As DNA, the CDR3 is TGTGCCAGCAGTGAAAGGTGGACAGGGGTGTACGAGCAGTACTTC. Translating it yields CASSERWTGVYEQYF.